The following is a TCR beta chain sequence with its context. Its antigen remains unknown. The record originates from a study of shared clonotypes between healthy human individuals. Study details: Donors had three CD4 naive, three CD4 memory, two CD8 naive and one CD8 memory plate apiece. Study results and caveats: The naive CD4 repertoires of a few donors were compared, and roughly 5.1% of clonotypes were shared.

Profiled with immunoSEQ multiplex PCR; TCRdb holds only in-frame clones, not every one. The sample includes 1,400,000 or so clones, around 98.5% seen only once; the top ten take roughly 0.35%. This CDR3 is built from 13 residues. Germline V CDR1 and CDR2: SNHLY, FYNNEI. The V and J ends lost 10 bases and 1 base respectively, with 13 bases between them. Healthy adults negative for HIV, lacking recent acute infections or vaccinations, served as donors. What was sequenced was naive CD4+ T cells sorted from blood. This sample's subset: CD45RA+ positively selected. This TCR derives from a man between 25 and 39 years old in good health. This chain joins TRBV2 and TRBJ1-1, with D hard to call. The CDR3 DNA follows: TGTGCCACACGGTATAGGTCGAACACTGAAGCTTTCTTT. It translates to CATRYRSNTEAFF.